The 25 T cell receptor beta chains below were found in one sample sequenced in a study of T-cell reconstitution after alpha-beta-depleted transplantation in children. Library preparation (for TCRbeta) was performed with unique molecular identifiers. MiXCR, applied by TCRdb to the PCR reads, yields one record per CDR3 protein. This repertoire shows under 850,000 distinct CDR3 sequences, about an eighth found once; its top ten account for around 0.76%. The material sequenced was PBMCs, taken before TCRalphabeta/CD19-depleted stem cell transplant. Receptors were obtained from a girl aged 2 to 10 with congenital amegakaryocytic thrombocytopenia, due to receive a stem cell transplant.

V usage is TRBV5-1 and J usage is TRBJ1-5; D is uncertain. V lost 4 bases, J lost 4 bases, and 3 bases lay in between. Germline-derived CDR1 and CDR2 are SGHRS and YFSETQ. The CDR3 is made up of 11 amino acids. The CDR3 DNA sequence: TGCGCCAGCAGCGCAAATCAGCCCCAGCATTTT. Translated, it gives CASSANQPQHF.

This clonotype was observed a handful of times. The chain has TRBV5-6 and TRBJ2-1, with D hard to call. V was cut by 0 bases and J by 9 bases, with 16 bases left in between. Germline V CDR1 and CDR2: SGHDT, YYEEEE. The CDR3 has 15 residues. The CDR3 spells CASSLAGRPGAEQFF. In DNA, the CDR3 is TGTGCCAGCAGCTTGGCGGGTCGTCCCGGTGCTGAGCAGTTCTTC.

The chain carries TRBV5-1 and TRBJ1-1; the match to TRBD1 covers 7 bases. The CDR3 has 14 amino acids. Germline lookup yields CDR1 SGHRS and CDR2 YFSETQ. V gave up 4 bases and J gave up 5 bases; unmatched junction bases: 8. In DNA, the CDR3 is TGCGCCAGCAGCACGACAGGGCGCAATACTGAAGCTTTCTTT. Encoded protein: CASSTTGRNTEAFF.

The chain has TRBV28 and TRBJ1-1; maybe TRBD1 (5 bases). The CDR3 totals 12 residues. Per the germline V gene, CDR1 is MDHEN and CDR2 is SYDVKM. V was cut by 10 bases and J by 3 bases, with 12 bases left in between. CDR3 residues: CATKVGDTEAFF. The CDR3 nucleotides read TGTGCCACCAAGGTGGGGGACACTGAAGCTTTCTTT.

This clonotype was counted at least ten times. V is TRBV20-1 and J is TRBJ2-5, with 11 bases identical to TRBD2. The CDR3 totals 15 residues. Germline V gene data show CDR1 as DFQATT and CDR2 as SNEGSKA (reference sequence). V dropped 7 bases and J dropped 7; count of bases not matched to a gene: 14. CDR3 region: CSGKLAGAPARTQYF. The CDR3 bases are TGCAGTGGCAAACTAGCGGGAGCTCCCGCGCGGACCCAGTACTTC.

The V gene is TRBV10-3, the J gene TRBJ1-1; D not resolved. Per the germline V gene, CDR1 is ENHRY and CDR2 is SYGVKD. This CDR3 is built from 15 residues. V lost 0 bases and J lost 4, with 12 bases in between. For the CDR3, the DNA is TGTGCCATCAGTGAGTCGTCGGCAGGCGGCACTGAAGCTTTCTTT. Translation: CAISESSAGGTEAFF.

This clonotype was detected a few times. The genes are TRBV20-1 and TRBJ1-6; D is uncertain. Trimming removed 1 base from V and 14 bases from J, with 12 bases in between. The CDR3 is made up of 12 amino acids. Germline values: CDR1 DFQATT, CDR2 SNEGSKA (reference sequence). The CDR3 reads CSARAGQRSLHF. The DNA of the CDR3 is TGCAGTGCTAGAGCGGGCCAGAGGTCCCTCCACTTT.

This clonotype came up a few times. CDR3 loop: CATSDPSTSGRDNEQFF. The CDR3 DNA reads TGTGCCACCAGTGATCCATCGACTAGCGGGAGAGACAATGAGCAGTTCTTC. The chain employs TRBV24-1 and TRBJ2-1; 12 bases agree with TRBD2. CDR3 length: 17 amino acids. The V and J ends lost 3 bases and 5 bases, in that order; junction bases with no gene match: 7. Per germline, CDR1 KGHDR and CDR2 SFDVKD.

There are a few counts of this clonotype. The chain joins TRBV11-2 to TRBJ1-6; D unclear. Germline V lookup: CDR1 SGHAT, CDR2 FQNNGV. CDR3 length: 12 amino acids. V shed 5 bases and J shed 7 bases, with 6 bases lying between them. CDR3 sequence: CASSPLNSPLHF. The CDR3 DNA follows: TGTGCCAGCAGCCCCCTCAATTCACCCCTCCACTTT.

This clonotype appeared many times. This chain joins TRBV5-1 and TRBJ1-5; D perhaps matches TRBD1 (6 bases). Trimming cost V 4 bases and J 4 bases, with 12 bases left between them. CDR1 and CDR2 (germline): SGHRS, YFSETQ. The CDR3 is 14 amino acids. The CDR3 region is CASSELGHNQPQHF. DNA for the CDR3: TGCGCCAGCAGCGAATTGGGACATAATCAGCCCCAGCATTTT.

This clonotype was recorded at least ten times. V is TRBV20-1 and J is TRBJ2-5; TRBD2 matches 11 bases. The CDR3 length is 14 residues. Unmatched junction bases numbered 5, after V lost 4 bases and J lost 4 bases. Germline loops: CDR1 DFQATT, CDR2 SNEGSKA (reference sequence). The CDR3 DNA is TGCAGTGCTACGCGACTAGCGGGGAGAGAGACCCAGTACTTC. Residues: CSATRLAGRETQYF.

The table lists this clonotype with many counts. The chain joins TRBV6-5 to TRBJ2-1; D remains ambiguous. The CDR3 is 10 amino acids. Between the trimmed V and J ends, which lost 9 bases and 8 bases, there was a span of 8 bases. Germline CDR1 is MNHEY and CDR2 is SVGAGI. The chain's CDR3 is CASKGDEQFF. CDR3 DNA: TGTGCCAGTAAAGGCGATGAGCAGTTCTTC.

The chain joins TRBV20-1 to TRBJ2-3; tentatively, D is TRBD2 (7 bases). Trimming left V 7 bases short and J 2 bases short, with 22 bases between. Germline lookup yields CDR1 DFQATT and CDR2 SNEGSKA (reference sequence). This CDR3 has 16 amino acids. The CDR3 DNA reads as TGCAGTGGCCTTCGTCCGGGGGGCCGAGACACAGATACGCAGTATTTT. Amino acids: CSGLRPGGRDTDTQYF.

This clonotype was seen only once. A much larger clone lies a single base off, so this may be a read error. CDR3 sequence reads: CTSSLSGTYGYTF. DNA of the CDR3: TGTACCAGCAGTTTATCAGGGACCTATGGCTACACCTTC. This rearrangement joins TRBV27 to TRBJ1-2; a weak D match, TRBD1 (5 bases). Germline V gene sequence: CDR1 MNHEY, CDR2 SMNVEV (reference sequence). The CDR3 totals 13 residues.

This clonotype was counted many times. The chain employs TRBV27 and TRBJ2-1; 7 bases line up with TRBD2. V shed 7 bases, J shed 6 bases, and the junction held 6 bases outside the gene matches. The CDR3 is 13 residues long. CDR1 and CDR2 (germline): MNHEY, SMNVEV (reference sequence). The CDR3 DNA follows: TGTGCCAGCATGGTTCGGGGGGTCAATGAGCAGTTCTTC. Translation: CASMVRGVNEQFF.

Notes on this clonotype: This could be a read error, since a much larger clone is one nucleotide away. CDR3 residues: CASSLGQGERAQHF. CDR3 DNA sequence: TGTGCCAGCAGCTTAGGACAGGGAGAGAGGGCCCAGCATTTT. The chain recombines TRBV5-5 with TRBJ1-5; TRBD1 matches 8 bases. The V and J ends lost 2 bases and 11 bases, in that order; junction bases with no gene match: 9. The CDR3 is 14 residues long. The germline gives CDR1 SGHKS, CDR2 YYEKEE (reference sequence).

Ten or more counts support this clonotype. This chain links TRBV4-1 with TRBJ2-3; tentatively, D is TRBD2 (5 bases). The CDR3 totals 16 residues. The germline gives CDR1 MGHRA, CDR2 YSYEKL. V dropped 0 bases and J dropped 0 bases, with 10 bases sitting between them. CDR3 in DNA: TGCGCCAGCAGCCAAGAGCAGACTACTAGCACAGATACGCAGTATTTT. Protein: CASSQEQTTSTDTQYF.

V and J are TRBV5-5 and TRBJ1-1, with D possibly being TRBD1 (5 bases). V lost 5 bases, J lost 4 bases, and 15 bases lay in between. Looked up from germline, CDR1 is SGHKS and CDR2 is YYEKEE (reference sequence). The CDR3 has 14 residues. DNA of the CDR3: TGTGCCAGCAGGGACGTGGGGGGTGCCACTGAAGCTTTCTTT. Translation gives CASRDVGGATEAFF.

This chain links TRBV6-4 with TRBJ2-1; 7 bases are a match to TRBD2. CDR1 and CDR2 from the germline V gene are MRHNA and SNTAGT. The CDR3 covers 16 residues. With V trimmed by 0 bases and J by 5 bases, 7 bases remained unmatched. CDR3 in amino acids: CASSDSVSSGNNEQFF. DNA of the CDR3: TGTGCCAGCAGTGACTCGGTTTCTAGCGGAAACAATGAGCAGTTCTTC.

This clonotype came up once. The junction departs from the called germline gene at one end, perhaps through a read error. The genes are TRBV7-9 and TRBJ2-5; 12 bases are a match to TRBD1. CDR1 is SEHNR and CDR2 is FQNEAQ in the germline V gene (reference sequence). The CDR3 length is 17 residues. CDR3 in amino acids: CASTLRDRGLKQETQYF. The CDR3, as DNA: TGTGCCAGCACCTTAAGGGACAGGGGGCTTAAACAAGAGACCCAGTACTTC.

This clonotype was counted a few times. The chain links TRBV20-1 to TRBJ2-1; TRBD1 matches 7 bases. With 0 bases clipped from V and 4 bases from J, the junction kept 6 bases outside the gene matches. This CDR3 spans 15 amino acids. Per germline, CDR1 DFQATT and CDR2 SNEGSKA (reference sequence). This CDR3 is CSAREVDRHYNEQFF. The CDR3 DNA sequence: TGCAGTGCTAGAGAGGTGGACAGGCATTACAATGAGCAGTTCTTC.

This clonotype showed up many times. This chain joins TRBV12-3 or TRBV12-4 and TRBJ1-1, with unresolved D. Trimming took 6 bases from V and 11 from J, leaving 13 bases between them. The CDR3 length is 11 residues. For the CDR3, the DNA is TGTGCCAGCAGCCTTGAGGTGCTGGCTTTCTTT. This codes for CASSLEVLAFF.

This clonotype has ten or more counts. The V gene is TRBV12-3 or TRBV12-4, the J gene TRBJ2-2; 7 positions agree with TRBD2. V dropped 4 bases and J dropped 7; count of bases not matched to a gene: 9. The CDR3 runs to 15 residues. The CDR3 sequence is CASSSDGRSYGELFF. CDR3 nucleotide sequence: TGTGCCAGCAGTTCCGACGGGAGGAGTTACGGGGAGCTGTTTTTT.

This chain uses TRBV20-1 with TRBJ1-2; D is perhaps TRBD1 (5 bases). This CDR3 contains 10 residues. The germline V gene encodes CDR1 DFQATT and CDR2 SNEGSKA (reference sequence). V lost 4 bases, J lost 12 bases, and 12 bases lay in between. CDR3 loop: CSAITGLNTF. The CDR3 DNA reads TGCAGTGCTATAACAGGATTAAACACCTTC.

The table lists this clonotype with many counts. This chain joins TRBV20-1 and TRBJ2-5; D gene ambiguous. Trimming removed 3 bases from V and 1 base from J, with 15 bases in between. From germline, CDR1 is DFQATT and CDR2 SNEGSKA (reference sequence). The length of the CDR3 is 15 residues. This CDR3 is CSASLWRVVQETQYF. The CDR3 DNA reads TGCAGTGCTAGTTTGTGGCGCGTGGTCCAAGAGACCCAGTACTTC.